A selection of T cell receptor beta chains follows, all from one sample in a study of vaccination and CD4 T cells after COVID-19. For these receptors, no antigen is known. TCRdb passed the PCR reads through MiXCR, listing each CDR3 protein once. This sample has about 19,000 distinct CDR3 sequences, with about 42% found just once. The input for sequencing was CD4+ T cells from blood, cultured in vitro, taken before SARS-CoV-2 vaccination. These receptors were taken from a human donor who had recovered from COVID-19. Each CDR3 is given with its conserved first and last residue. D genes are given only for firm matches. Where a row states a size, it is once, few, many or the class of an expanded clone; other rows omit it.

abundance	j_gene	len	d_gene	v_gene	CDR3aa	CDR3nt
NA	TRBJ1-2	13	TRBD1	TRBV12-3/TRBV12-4	CASSQTGSYGYTF	TGTGCCAGCAGCCAGACAGGGAGCTATGGCTACACCTTC
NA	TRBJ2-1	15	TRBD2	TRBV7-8	CASSLGPGGFDEQFF	TGTGCCAGCAGCTTAGGACCGGGAGGGTTCGATGAGCAGTTCTTC
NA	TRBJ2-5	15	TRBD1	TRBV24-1	CATSDPDRGRETQYF	TGTGCCACCAGTGACCCCGACAGGGGAAGGGAGACCCAGTACTTC
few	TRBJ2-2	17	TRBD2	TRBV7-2	CASSLVGGGRNTGELFF	TGTGCCAGCAGCTTAGTGGGGGGAGGGCGCAACACCGGGGAGCTGTTTTTT
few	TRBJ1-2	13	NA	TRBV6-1	CASSPQGLYGYTF	TGTGCCAGCAGCCCCCAGGGGCTCTATGGCTACACCTTC
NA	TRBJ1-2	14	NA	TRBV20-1	CSAPKDQGGDGYTF	TGCAGTGCCCCAAAAGATCAGGGCGGGGATGGCTACACCTTC
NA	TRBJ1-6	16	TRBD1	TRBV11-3	CASSFGGTGVLSPLHF	TGTGCCAGCAGCTTCGGAGGTACAGGGGTTCTTTCACCCCTCCACTTT
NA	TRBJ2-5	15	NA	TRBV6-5	CASSYSGAYQETQYF	TGTGCCAGCAGTTATTCAGGGGCCTACCAAGAGACCCAGTACTTC
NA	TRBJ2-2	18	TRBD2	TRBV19	CASSIDRMGTTNTGELFF	TGTGCCAGTAGTATAGATCGGATGGGGACTACCAACACCGGGGAGCTGTTTTTT
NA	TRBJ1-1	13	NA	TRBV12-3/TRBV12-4	CASSSTRTTEAFF	TGTGCCAGCAGTTCCACCCGGACGACTGAAGCTTTCTTT
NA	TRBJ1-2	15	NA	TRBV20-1	CSAREWTAQSYGYTF	TGCAGTGCTAGAGAATGGACGGCTCAATCTTATGGCTACACCTTC
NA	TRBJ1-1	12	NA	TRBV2	CASSDGRWAAFF	TGTGCCAGCAGTGACGGGCGGTGGGCCGCTTTCTTT
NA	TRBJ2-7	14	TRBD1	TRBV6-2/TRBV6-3	CASSRGQGNDEQYF	TGTGCCAGCAGCCGCGGACAGGGTAACGACGAGCAGTACTTC
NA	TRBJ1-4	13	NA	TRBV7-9	CASSKPGSEKLFF	TGTGCCAGCAGCAAGCCAGGGAGCGAAAAACTGTTTTTT
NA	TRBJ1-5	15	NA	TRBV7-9	CASSFGGNSNQPQHF	TGTGCCAGCAGCTTCGGAGGGAATAGCAATCAGCCCCAGCATTTT
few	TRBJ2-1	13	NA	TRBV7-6	CASSPYSVDEQFF	TGTGCCAGCAGTCCTTATAGTGTAGATGAGCAGTTCTTC
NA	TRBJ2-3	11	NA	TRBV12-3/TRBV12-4	CASSLQGTQYF	TGTGCCAGCAGTTTGCAGGGAACGCAGTATTTT
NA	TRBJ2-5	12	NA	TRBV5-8	CASSQRQKTQYF	TGTGCCAGCAGCCAGAGACAGAAGACCCAGTACTTC
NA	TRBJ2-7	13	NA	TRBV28	CASGTSSPYEQYF	TGTGCCAGCGGTACTTCCTCCCCCTACGAGCAGTACTTC
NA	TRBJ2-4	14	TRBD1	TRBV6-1	CASRTGFAKNIQYF	TGTGCCAGCAGGACAGGGTTCGCTAAAAACATTCAGTACTTC
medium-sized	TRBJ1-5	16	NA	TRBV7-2	CASSAAFGGGNQPQHF	TGTGCCAGCAGCGCCGCATTCGGGGGGGGCAATCAGCCCCAGCATTTT
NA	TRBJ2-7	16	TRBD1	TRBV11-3	CASSLDHRGPFGEQYF	TGTGCCAGCAGCTTAGACCACAGGGGTCCTTTCGGCGAGCAGTACTTC
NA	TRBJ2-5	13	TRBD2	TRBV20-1	CSAYSGTRGTQYF	TGCAGTGCTTATTCCGGGACTAGGGGGACCCAGTACTTC
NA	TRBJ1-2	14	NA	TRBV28	CASSKGQGINGYTF	TGTGCCAGCAGCAAGGGGCAGGGGATAAATGGCTACACCTTC
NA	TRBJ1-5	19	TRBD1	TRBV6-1	CASSPRKTGDVSSNQPQHF	TGTGCCAGCAGTCCCAGAAAGACAGGGGATGTCTCTAGCAATCAGCCCCAGCATTTT
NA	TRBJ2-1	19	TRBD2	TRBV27	CASSLTGLAGRNFVNEQFF	TGTGCCAGCAGTTTAACGGGACTAGCGGGCAGGAACTTCGTCAATGAGCAGTTCTTC
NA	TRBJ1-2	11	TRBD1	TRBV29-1	CSVGQGDGYTF	TGCAGCGTTGGACAGGGAGATGGCTACACCTTC
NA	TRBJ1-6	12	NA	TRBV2	CASRGISPPLHF	TGTGCCAGCAGGGGTATTAGCCCACCCCTCCACTTT
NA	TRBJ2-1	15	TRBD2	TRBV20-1	CSASPIAGVYNEQFF	TGCAGTGCTAGTCCCATAGCGGGAGTCTACAATGAGCAGTTCTTC
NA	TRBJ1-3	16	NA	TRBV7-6	CASSLLMRQSGNTIYF	TGTGCCAGCAGCTTACTGATGAGACAATCTGGAAACACCATATATTTT
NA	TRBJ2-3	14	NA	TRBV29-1	CSVVRGTSTDTQYF	TGCAGCGTTGTGCGGGGCACTAGCACAGATACGCAGTATTTT
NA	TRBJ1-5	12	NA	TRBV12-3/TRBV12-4	CASSFSDQPQHF	TGTGCCAGCAGTTTCTCGGATCAGCCCCAGCATTTT
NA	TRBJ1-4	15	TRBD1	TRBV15	CATSRAGTGNEKLFF	TGTGCCACCAGCAGAGCGGGGACAGGGAACGAAAAACTGTTTTTT
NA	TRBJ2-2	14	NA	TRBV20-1	CSARDIKNTGELFF	TGCAGTGCTAGAGATATAAAGAACACCGGGGAGCTGTTTTTT
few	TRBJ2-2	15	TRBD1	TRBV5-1	CASSFRTGDTGELFF	TGCGCCAGCAGCTTTCGGACAGGGGACACCGGGGAGCTGTTTTTT
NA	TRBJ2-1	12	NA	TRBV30	CATSRGHNEQFF	TGTGCCACATCCCGGGGCCACAATGAGCAGTTCTTC